This T cell receptor beta chain is drawn from a study of tumor-infiltrating lymphocytes in localized non-small cell lung cancer. Looking at the study overall: Patients included smokers and never-smokers with various histologies, some sampled after neoadjuvant chemotherapy. Broader study findings: Available tissue quantity limited TCR sequencing to a patient subset. T-cell fraction did not differ between immunotypes IM1 and IM2.

The table came from immunoSEQ multiplex PCR; TCRdb's copy has only in-frame clones and leaves some out. The profile shows about 12,000 clones, approximately 84% of them singletons. On this clone itself: Its target is not known.

Sequencing used lung tumor tissue. The origin of this receptor is a human donor with non-small cell lung cancer.

CDR3 nucleotides: TGTGCCAGCAGTGAAGTAAGTTGGGGGGCTAGCAATCAGCCCCAGCATTTT. Amino acids: CASSEVSWGASNQPQHF. The genes are TRBV6-1 and TRBJ1-5, with D perhaps matching TRBD1 (6 bases). Germline assignment: CDR1 MNHNS and CDR2 SASEGT. The V end was cut by 1 base, the J end by 0 bases, with 13 bases between. This CDR3 has 17 residues.